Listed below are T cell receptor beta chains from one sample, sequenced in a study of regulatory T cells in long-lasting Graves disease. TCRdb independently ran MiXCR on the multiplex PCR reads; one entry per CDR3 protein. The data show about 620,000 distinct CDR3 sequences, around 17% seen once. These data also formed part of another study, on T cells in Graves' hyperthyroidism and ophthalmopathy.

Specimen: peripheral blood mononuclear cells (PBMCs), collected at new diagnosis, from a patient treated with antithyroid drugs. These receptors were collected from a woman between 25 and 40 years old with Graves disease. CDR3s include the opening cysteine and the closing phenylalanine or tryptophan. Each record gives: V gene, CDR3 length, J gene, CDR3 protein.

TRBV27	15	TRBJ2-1	CASSSDYASYNEQFF
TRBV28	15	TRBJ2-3	CASSPLAGRSDTQYF
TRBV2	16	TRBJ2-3	CASSELTSPGTDTQYF
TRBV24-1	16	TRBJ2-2	CATSEPDLGDPGELFF
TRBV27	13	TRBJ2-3	CASSFSLTSSQYF
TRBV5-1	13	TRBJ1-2	CASSSGNRDGYTF
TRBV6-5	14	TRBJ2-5	CASSYGVAEETQYF
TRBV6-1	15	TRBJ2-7	CASGSRLAPSYEQYF
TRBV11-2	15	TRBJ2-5	CASSSPTRVLETQYF
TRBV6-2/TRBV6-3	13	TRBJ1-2	CASSYPAGYGYTF
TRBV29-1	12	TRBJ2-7	CSVVSREHEQYF
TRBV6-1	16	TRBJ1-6	CASSGKRSSYNSPLHF
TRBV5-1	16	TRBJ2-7	CASSSPLRGVPYEQYF
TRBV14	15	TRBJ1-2	CASSPRQGVDDGYTF
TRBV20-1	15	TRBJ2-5	CSARTGGHSQETQYF
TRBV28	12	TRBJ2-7	CASSSTDYEQYF
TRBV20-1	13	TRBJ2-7	CSASNRQIYEQYF
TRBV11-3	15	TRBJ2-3	CASSLGEASTDTQYF
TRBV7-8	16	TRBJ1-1	CASSRQGMGQNTEAFF
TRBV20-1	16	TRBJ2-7	CSATGTSGRVGYEQYF
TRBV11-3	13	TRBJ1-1	CASSVTARTEAFF
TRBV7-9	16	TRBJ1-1	CASSVTDRAGNTEAFF
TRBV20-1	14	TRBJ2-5	CSAIGWQYQETQYF
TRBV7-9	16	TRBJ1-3	CASSPMDGSSGNTIYF
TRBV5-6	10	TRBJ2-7	CASSRVGQYF
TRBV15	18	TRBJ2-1	CATSRDSRLAIGGNEQFF
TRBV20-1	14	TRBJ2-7	CSARGHLSSYEQYF
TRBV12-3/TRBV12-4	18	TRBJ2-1	CASSLRSSGRAAYNEQFF
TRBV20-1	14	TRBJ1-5	CSARRGEHNQPQHF
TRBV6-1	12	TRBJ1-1	CASSVQGYEAFF
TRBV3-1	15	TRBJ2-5	CASSQATGEVETQYF
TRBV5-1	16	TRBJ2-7	CASTPLVAGHRYEQYF
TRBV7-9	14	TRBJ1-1	CASSLDVRNTEAFF
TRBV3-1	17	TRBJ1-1	CASSQDPGGGASSTAFF
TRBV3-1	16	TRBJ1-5	CASSQGDAYSNQPQHF
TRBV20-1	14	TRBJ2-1	CSAADSGTYNEQFF
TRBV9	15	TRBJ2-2	CASSVSSGSTGELFF
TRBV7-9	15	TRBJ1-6	CASSVQGRHNSPLHF
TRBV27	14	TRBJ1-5	CASSKGGRVQPQHF
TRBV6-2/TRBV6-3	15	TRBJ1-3	CASSVRQSYGSTIYF
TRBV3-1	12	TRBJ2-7	CASSQPRGEQYF
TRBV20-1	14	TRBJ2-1	CSAPGTTLYNEQFF
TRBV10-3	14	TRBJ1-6	CAISQTGYNSPLHF
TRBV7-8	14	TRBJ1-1	CASSLVVGNTEAFF
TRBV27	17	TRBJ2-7	CAITPNTSGRKPYEQYF
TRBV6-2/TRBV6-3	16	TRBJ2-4	CASSSSIKLAKNIQYF
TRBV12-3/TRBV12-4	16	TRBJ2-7	CASSNEWTSGNYEQYF
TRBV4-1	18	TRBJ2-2	CASSKDEALRPYVGELFF
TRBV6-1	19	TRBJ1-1	CASSEMGGAVGKSGTEAFF
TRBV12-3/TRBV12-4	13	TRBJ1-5	CASNNNPNQPQHF
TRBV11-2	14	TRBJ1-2	CASSLPTDNYGYTF
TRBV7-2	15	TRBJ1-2	CASSLGGQTNYGYTF
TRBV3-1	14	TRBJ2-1	CASTPGRLVGEQFF
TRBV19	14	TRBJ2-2	CASGDRSRFWELFF
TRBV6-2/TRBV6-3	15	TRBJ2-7	CASSYRRGRLGEQYF